This T cell receptor beta chain was observed in a study of T-cell reconstitution after alpha-beta-depleted transplantation in children. Unique molecular identifiers were built into the TCRbeta library. Using its own MiXCR run on the PCR reads, TCRdb lists one record per CDR3 protein. This sample has around 960,000 distinct CDR3 sequences, with around 30% found just once. Study outcomes and limitations: By one year post-transplant, T-cell counts and diversity largely arose from T cells that were newly produced. Where some patients showed high TCRbeta diversity at day 60, it came from recipient T cells and thymic progenitors that had survived. Reportedly, alpha-beta T cells present about two months post-transplant originated from several hundred expanded clones of graft origin.

As for this clonotype: What it binds is unknown.

V lost 2 bases and J 0 bases, leaving 14 bases between the germline ends. This CDR3 contains 17 residues. Germline V gene data show CDR1 as LGHNA and CDR2 as YSLEER. The source is a boy in the first two years of life who had a stem cell transplant for SCID, so the T cells may come from the graft donor. The chain uses TRBV4-3 and TRBJ1-3, with D hard to call. Sequencing used PBMCs, mostly from graft donor cells, obtained 360 days after TCRalphabeta/CD19-depleted stem cell transplant. The CDR3 nucleotides are TGCGCCAGCAGCCAATTCTTCAAAGGGAGCTCTGGAAACACCATATATTTT. It specifies CASSQFFKGSSGNTIYF.